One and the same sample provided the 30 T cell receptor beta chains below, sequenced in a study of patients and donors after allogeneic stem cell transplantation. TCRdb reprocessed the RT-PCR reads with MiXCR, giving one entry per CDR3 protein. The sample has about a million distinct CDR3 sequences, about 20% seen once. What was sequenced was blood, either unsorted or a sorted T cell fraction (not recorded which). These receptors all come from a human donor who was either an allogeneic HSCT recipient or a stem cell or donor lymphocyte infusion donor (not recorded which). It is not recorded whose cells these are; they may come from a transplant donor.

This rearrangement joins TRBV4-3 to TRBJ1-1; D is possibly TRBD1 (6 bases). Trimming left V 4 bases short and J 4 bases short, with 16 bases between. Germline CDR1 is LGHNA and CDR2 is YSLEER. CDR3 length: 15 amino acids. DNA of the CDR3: TGCGCCAGCAGCCCCAACAGGGCCCCCCCCACTGAAGCTTTCTTT. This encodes CASSPNRAPPTEAFF.

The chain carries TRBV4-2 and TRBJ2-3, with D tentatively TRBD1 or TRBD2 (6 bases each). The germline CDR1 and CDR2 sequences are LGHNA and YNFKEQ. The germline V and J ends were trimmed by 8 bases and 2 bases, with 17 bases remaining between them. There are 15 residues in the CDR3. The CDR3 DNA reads TGTGCCAGCGCCGGGGGCAAGCGGAACACAGATACGCAGTATTTT. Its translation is CASAGGKRNTDTQYF.

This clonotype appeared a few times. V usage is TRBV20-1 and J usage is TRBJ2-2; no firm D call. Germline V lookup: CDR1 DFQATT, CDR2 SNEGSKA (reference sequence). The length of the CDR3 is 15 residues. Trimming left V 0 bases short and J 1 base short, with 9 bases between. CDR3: CSARDGQRNTGELFF. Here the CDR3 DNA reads TGCAGTGCTAGAGACGGTCAGAGGAACACCGGGGAGCTGTTTTTT.

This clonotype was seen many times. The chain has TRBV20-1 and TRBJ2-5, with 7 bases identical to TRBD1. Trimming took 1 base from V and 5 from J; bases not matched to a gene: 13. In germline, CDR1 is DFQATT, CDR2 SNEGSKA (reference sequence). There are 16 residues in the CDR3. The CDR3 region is CSARGEDRIVRETQYF. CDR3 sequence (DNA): TGCAGTGCTAGAGGAGAGGACAGGATAGTCCGTGAGACCCAGTACTTC.

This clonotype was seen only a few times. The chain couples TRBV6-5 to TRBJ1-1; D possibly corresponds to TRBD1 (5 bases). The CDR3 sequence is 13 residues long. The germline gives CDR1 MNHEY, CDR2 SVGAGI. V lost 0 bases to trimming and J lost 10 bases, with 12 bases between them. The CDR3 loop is CASSYSDSGGAFF. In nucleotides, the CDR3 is TGTGCCAGCAGTTACTCGGATTCGGGGGGAGCTTTCTTT.

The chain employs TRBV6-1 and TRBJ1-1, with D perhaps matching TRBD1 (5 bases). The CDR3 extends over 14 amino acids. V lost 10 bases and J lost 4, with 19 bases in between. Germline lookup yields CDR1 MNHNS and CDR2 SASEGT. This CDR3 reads CAIAKRGSGTEAFF. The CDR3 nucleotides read TGTGCCATAGCCAAAAGGGGTAGTGGCACTGAAGCTTTCTTT.

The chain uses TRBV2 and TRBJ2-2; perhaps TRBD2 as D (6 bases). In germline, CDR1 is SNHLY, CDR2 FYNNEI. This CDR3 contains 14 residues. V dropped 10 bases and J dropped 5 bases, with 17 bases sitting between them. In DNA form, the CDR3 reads TGTGCCATCAGGACGGAGGGAGGTACCGGGGAGCTGTTTTTT. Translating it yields CAIRTEGGTGELFF.

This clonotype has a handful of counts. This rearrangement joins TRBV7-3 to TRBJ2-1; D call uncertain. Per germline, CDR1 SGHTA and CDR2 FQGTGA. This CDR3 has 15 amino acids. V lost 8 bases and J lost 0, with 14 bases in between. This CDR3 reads CASGEPRSSYNEQFF. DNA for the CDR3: TGTGCCAGCGGGGAACCACGGAGCTCCTACAATGAGCAGTTCTTC.

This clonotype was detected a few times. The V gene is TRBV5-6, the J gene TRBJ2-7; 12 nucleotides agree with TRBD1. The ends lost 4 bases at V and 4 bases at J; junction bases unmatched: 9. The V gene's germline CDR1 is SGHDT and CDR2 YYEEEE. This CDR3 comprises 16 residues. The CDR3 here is CASSNPRDRGQYEQYF. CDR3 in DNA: TGTGCCAGCAGCAACCCCCGGGACAGGGGGCAATACGAGCAGTACTTC.

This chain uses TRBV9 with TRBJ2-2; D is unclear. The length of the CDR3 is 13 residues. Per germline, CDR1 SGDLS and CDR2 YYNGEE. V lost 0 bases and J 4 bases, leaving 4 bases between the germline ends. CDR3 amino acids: CASSVDITGELFF. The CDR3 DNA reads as TGTGCCAGCAGCGTAGACATCACCGGGGAGCTGTTTTTT. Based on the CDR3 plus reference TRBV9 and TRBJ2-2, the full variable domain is DSGVTQTPKHLITATGQRVTLRCSPRSGDLSVYWYQQSLDQGLQFLIQYYNGEERAKGNILERFSAQQFPDLHSELNLSSLELGDSALYFCASSVDITGELFFGEGSRLTVL.

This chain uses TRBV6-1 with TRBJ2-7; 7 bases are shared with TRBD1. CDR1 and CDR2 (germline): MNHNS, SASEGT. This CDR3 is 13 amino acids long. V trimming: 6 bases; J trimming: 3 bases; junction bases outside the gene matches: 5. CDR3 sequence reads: CASRTTGNYEQYF. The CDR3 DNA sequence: TGTGCCAGCAGAACGACAGGGAACTACGAGCAGTACTTC.

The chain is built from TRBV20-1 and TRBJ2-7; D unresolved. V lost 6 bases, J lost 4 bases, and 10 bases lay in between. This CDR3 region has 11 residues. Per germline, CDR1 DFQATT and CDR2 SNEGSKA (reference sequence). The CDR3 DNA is TGCAGTGCAACGGACGTATACGAGCAGTACTTC. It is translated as CSATDVYEQYF.

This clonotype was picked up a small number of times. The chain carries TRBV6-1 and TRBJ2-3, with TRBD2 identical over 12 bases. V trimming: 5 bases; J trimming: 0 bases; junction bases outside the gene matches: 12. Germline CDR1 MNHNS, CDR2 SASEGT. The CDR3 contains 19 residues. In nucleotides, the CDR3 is TGTGCCAGCAGTCTGATCAGGACTAGCGGGAAAACTAGCACAGATACGCAGTATTTT. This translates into CASSLIRTSGKTSTDTQYF.

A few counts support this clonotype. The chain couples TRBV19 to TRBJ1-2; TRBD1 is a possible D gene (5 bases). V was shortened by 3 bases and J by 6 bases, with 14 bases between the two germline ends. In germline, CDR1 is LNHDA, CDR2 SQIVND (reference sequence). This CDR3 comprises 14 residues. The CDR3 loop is CASSILAGEHGYTF. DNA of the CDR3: TGTGCCAGTAGTATTTTAGCGGGGGAGCATGGCTACACCTTC.

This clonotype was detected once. The CDR3 is CASSQRPSPGANVLTF. Written as DNA, the CDR3 is TGCGCCAGCAGCCAAAGGCCCAGCCCTGGGGCCAACGTCCTGACTTTC. The chain is built from TRBV5-1 and TRBJ2-6, with D hard to call. Germline CDR1 is SGHRS and CDR2 is YFSETQ. Trimming stripped 4 bases from V and 2 bases from J, with 13 bases between. This CDR3 comprises 16 residues.

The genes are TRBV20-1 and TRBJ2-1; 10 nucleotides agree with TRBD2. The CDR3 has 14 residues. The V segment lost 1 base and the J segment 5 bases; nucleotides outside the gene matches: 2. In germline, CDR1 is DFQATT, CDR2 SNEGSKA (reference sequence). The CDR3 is CSARGLAGDNEQFF. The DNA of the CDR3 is TGCAGTGCTAGAGGTCTAGCGGGGGACAATGAGCAGTTCTTC.

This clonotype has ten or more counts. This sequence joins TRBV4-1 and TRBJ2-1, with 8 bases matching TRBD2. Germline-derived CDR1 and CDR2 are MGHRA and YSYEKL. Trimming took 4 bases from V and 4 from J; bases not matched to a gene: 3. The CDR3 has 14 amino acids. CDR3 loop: CASSLRLAYNEQFF. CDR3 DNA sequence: TGCGCCAGCAGCCTTAGACTAGCGTACAATGAGCAGTTCTTC.

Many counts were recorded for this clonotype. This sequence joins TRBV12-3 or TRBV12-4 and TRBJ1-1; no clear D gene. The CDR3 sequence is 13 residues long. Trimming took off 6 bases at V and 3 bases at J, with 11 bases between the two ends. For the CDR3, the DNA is TGTGCCAGCAGCCTCCGGGGTGACACTGAAGCTTTCTTT. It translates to CASSLRGDTEAFF.

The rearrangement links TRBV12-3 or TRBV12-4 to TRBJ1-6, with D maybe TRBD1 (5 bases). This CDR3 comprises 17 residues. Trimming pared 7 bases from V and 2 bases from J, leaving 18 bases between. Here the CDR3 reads CASTLSGALPYNSPLHF. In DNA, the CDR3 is TGTGCCAGCACCCTATCCGGGGCACTTCCCTATAATTCACCCCTCCACTTT.

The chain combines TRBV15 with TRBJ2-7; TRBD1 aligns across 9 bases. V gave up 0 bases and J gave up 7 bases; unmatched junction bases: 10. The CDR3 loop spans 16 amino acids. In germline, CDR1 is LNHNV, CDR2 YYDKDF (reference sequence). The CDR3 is CATSREVGQGSGEQYF. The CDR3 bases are TGTGCCACCAGCAGAGAGGTGGGACAGGGTTCAGGTGAGCAGTACTTC.

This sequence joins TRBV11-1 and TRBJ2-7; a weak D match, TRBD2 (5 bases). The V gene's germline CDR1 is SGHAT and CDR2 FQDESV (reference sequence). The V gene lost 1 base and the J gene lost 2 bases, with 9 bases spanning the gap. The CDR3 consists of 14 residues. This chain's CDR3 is CASSLGAEAYEQYF. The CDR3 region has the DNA TGTGCCAGCAGCTTAGGGGCGGAGGCCTACGAGCAGTACTTC.

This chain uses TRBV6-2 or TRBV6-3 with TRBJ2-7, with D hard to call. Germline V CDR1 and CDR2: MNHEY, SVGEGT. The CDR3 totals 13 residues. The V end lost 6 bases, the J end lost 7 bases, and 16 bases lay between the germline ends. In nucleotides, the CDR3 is TGTGCCAGCAGGCAAACCAGCGTTGGGGAGCAGTACTTC. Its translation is CASRQTSVGEQYF.

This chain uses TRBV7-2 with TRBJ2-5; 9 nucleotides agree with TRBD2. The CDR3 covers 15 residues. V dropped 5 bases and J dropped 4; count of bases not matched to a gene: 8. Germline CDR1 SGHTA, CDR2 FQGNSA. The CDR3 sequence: CASSAQGTSLETQYF. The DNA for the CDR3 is TGTGCCAGCAGCGCCCAAGGGACTAGCTTAGAGACCCAGTACTTC.

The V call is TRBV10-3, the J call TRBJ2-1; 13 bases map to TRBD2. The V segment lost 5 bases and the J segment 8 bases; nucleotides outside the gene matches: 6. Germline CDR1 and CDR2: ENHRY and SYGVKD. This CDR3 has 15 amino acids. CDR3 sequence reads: CAISWTSGGQDEQFF. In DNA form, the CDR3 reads TGTGCCATCAGTTGGACTAGCGGGGGCCAGGATGAGCAGTTCTTC.

The DNA for the CDR3 is TGTGCCAGCAGCTTAGTCAAGGGACAGCCCTCCTACGAGCAGTACTTC. Its protein product is CASSLVKGQPSYEQYF. V and J are TRBV7-9 and TRBJ2-7, with TRBD1 matching over 7 bases. This CDR3 has 16 amino acids. Germline CDR1 SEHNR, CDR2 FQNEAQ (reference sequence). The V segment lost 1 base and the J segment 0 bases; nucleotides outside the gene matches: 6.

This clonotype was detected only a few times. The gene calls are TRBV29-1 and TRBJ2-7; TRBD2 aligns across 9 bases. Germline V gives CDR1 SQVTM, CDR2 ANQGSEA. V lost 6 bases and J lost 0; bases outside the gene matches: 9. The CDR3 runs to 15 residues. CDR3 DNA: TGCAGCGTCGTTTCCGTTAGCGGGAGCTCCTACGAGCAGTACTTC. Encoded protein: CSVVSVSGSSYEQYF.

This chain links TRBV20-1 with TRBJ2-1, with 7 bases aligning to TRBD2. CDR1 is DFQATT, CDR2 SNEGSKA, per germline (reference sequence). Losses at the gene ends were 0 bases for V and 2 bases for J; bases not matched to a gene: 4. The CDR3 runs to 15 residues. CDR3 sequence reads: CSAREGTTTYNEQFF. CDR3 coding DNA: TGCAGTGCTAGAGAAGGGACTACCACCTACAATGAGCAGTTCTTC.

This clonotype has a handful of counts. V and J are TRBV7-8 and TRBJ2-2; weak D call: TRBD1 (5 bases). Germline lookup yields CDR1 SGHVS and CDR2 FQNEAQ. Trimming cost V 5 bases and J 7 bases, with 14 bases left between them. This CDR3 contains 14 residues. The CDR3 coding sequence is TGTGCCAGCAGCCTACCCCGACAGTACGGGGAGCTGTTTTTT. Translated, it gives CASSLPRQYGELFF.

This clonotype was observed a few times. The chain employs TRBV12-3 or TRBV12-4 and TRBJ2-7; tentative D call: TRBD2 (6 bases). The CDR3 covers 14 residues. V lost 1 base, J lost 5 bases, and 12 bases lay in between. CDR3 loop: CASSLGEGRNEQYF. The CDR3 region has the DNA TGTGCCAGCAGTTTAGGTGAAGGGAGGAACGAGCAGTACTTC.

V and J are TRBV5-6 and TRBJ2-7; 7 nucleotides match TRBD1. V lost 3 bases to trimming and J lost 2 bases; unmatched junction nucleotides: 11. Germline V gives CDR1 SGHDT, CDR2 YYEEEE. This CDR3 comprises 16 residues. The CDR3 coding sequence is TGTGCCAGCAGCTCCTTTGACAGGGCGCTTCCCTACGAGCAGTACTTC. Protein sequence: CASSSFDRALPYEQYF.